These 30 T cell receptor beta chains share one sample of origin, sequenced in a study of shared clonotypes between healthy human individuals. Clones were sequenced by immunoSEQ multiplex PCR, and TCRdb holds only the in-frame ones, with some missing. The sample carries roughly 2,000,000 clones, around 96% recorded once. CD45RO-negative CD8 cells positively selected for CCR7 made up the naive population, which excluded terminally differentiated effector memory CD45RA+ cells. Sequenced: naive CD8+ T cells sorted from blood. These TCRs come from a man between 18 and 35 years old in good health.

The CDR3 region is CASSRRGTGGVDTGELFF. The DNA of the CDR3 is TGCGCCAGCAGCCGGAGAGGGACAGGGGGAGTAGACACCGGGGAGCTGTTTTTT. The rearrangement links TRBV4-1 to TRBJ2-2; 11 bases are a match to TRBD1. CDR1 is MGHRA, CDR2 YSYEKL, per germline. The V gene end was trimmed by 4 bases and the J gene end by 3 bases; junction bases not matched to a gene: 10. CDR3 length: 18 residues.

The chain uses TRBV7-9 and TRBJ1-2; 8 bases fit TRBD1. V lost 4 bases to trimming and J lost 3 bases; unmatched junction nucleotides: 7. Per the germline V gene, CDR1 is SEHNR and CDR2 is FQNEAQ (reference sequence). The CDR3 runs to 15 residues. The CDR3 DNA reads TGTGCCAGCAGCTACGGACAGGGTTGGCACTATGGCTACACCTTC. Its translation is CASSYGQGWHYGYTF.

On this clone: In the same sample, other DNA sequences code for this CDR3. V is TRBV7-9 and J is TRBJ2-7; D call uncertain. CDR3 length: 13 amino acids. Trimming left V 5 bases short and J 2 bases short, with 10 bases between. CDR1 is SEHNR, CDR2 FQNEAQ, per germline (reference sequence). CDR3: CASSLDLTYEQYF. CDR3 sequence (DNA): TGTGCCAGCAGCCTAGACCTTACCTACGAGCAGTACTTC. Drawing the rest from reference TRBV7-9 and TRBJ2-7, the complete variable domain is DTGVSQNPRHKITKRGQNVTFRCDPISEHNRLYWYRQTLGQGPEFLTYFQNEAQLEKSRLLSDRFSAERPKGSFSTLEIQRTEQGDSAMYLCASSLDLTYEQYFGPGTRLTVT.

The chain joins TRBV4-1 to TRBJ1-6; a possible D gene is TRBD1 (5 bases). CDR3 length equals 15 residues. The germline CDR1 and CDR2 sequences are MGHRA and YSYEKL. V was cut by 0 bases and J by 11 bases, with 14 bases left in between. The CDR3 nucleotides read TGCGCCAGCAGCCAAGATTTGGCAGGGCGGGCACCCCTCCACTTT. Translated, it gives CASSQDLAGRAPLHF.

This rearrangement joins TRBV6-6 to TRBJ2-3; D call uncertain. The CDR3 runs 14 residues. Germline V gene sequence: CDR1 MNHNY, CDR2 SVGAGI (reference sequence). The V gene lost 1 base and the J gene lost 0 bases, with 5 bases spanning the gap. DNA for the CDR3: TGTGCCAGCAGTTACTGGGATAGCACAGATACGCAGTATTTT. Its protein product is CASSYWDSTDTQYF.

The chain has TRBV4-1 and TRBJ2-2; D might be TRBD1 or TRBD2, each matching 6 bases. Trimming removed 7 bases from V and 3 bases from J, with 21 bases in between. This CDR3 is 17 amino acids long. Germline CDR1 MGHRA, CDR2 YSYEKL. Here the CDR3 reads CASKNGGAGEDTGELFF. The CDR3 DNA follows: TGCGCCAGCAAAAACGGTGGGGCAGGGGAGGACACCGGGGAGCTGTTTTTT.

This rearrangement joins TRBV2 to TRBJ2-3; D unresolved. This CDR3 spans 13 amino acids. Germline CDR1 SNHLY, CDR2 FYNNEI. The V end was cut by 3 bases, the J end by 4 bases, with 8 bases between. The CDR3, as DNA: TGTGCCAGCAGTGACACAGTGTCAGATACGCAGTATTTT. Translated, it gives CASSDTVSDTQYF.

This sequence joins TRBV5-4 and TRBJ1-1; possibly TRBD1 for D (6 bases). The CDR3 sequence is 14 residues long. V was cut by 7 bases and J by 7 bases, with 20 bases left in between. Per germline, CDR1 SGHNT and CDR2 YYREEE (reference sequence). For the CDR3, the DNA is TGTGCCAGCGGAGACTCAGGAGGAGGGGGTGAAGCTTTCTTT. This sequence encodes CASGDSGGGGEAFF.

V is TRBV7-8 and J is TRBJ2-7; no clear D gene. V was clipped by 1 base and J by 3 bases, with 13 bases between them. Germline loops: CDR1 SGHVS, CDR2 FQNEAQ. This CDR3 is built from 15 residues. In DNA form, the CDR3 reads TGTGCCAGCAGCTTAGGTCTGGGTCCCAACTACGAGCAGTACTTC. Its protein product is CASSLGLGPNYEQYF.

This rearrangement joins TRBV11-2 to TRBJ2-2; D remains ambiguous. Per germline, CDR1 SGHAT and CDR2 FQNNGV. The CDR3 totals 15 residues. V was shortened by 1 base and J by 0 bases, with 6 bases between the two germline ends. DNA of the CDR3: TGTGCCAGCAGCTTAGGGGTGGCGAACACCGGGGAGCTGTTTTTT. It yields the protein CASSLGVANTGELFF. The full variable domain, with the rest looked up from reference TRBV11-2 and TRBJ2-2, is EAGVAQSPRYKIIEKRQSVAFWCNPISGHATLYWYQQILGQGPKLLIQFQNNGVVDDSQLPKDRFSAERLKGVDSTLKIQPAKLEDSAVYLCASSLGVANTGELFFGEGSRLTVL.

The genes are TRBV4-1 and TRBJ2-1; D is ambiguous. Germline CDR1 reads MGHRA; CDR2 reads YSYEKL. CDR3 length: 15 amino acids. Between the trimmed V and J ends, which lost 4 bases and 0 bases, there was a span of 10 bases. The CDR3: CASSPGDSSYNEQFF. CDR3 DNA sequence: TGCGCCAGCAGCCCGGGCGATAGCTCCTACAATGAGCAGTTCTTC.

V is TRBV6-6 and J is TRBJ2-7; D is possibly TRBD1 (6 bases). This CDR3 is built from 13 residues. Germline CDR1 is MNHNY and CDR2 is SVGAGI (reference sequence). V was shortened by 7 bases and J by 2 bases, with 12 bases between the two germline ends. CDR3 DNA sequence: TGTGCCAGCAACAGGGAAGCTACCTACGAGCAGTACTTC. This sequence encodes CASNREATYEQYF.

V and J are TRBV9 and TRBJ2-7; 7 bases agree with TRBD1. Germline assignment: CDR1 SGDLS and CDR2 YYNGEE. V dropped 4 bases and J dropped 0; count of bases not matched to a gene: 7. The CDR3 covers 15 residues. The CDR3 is CASSPSGTASYEQYF. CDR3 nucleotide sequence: TGTGCCAGCAGCCCCTCCGGGACAGCCTCCTACGAGCAGTACTTC.

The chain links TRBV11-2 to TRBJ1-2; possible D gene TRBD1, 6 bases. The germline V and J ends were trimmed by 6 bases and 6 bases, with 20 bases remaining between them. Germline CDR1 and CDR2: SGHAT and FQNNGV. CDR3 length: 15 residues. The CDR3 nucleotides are TGTGCCAGCAGACACTTTGAGGACAGTCACGATGGCTACACCTTC. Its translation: CASRHFEDSHDGYTF.

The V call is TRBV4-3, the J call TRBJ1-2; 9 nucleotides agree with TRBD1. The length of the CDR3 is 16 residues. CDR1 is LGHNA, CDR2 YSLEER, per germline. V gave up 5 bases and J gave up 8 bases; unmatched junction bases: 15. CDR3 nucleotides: TGCGCCAGCAGCGATACCCCGGGACAGGGCATAGACGGCTACACCTTC. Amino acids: CASSDTPGQGIDGYTF.

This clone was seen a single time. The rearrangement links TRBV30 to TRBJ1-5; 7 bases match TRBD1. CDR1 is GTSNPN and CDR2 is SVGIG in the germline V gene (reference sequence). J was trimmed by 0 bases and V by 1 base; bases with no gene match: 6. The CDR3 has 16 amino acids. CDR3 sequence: CAWSAEQGFSNQPQHF. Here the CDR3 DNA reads TGTGCCTGGAGTGCCGAACAGGGGTTTAGCAATCAGCCCCAGCATTTT.

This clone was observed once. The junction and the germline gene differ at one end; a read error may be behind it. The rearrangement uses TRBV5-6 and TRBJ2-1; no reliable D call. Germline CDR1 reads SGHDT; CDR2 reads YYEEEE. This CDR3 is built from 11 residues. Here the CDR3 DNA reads TGTGCCAGCAGCTTGGTGGCTCAGACGCTCTTC. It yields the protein CASSLVAQTLF.

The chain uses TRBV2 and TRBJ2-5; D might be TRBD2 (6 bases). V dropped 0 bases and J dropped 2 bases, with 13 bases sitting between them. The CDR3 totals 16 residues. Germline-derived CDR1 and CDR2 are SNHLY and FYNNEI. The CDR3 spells CASSEAGLALQETQYF. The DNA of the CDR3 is TGTGCCAGCAGTGAAGCGGGGCTAGCGCTTCAAGAGACCCAGTACTTC.

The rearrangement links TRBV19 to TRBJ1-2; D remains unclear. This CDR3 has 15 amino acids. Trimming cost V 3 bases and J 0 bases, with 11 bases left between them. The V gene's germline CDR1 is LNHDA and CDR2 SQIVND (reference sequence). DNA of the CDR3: TGTGCCAGTAGTATCGACGGAGGTTCTAACTATGGCTACACCTTC. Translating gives CASSIDGGSNYGYTF.

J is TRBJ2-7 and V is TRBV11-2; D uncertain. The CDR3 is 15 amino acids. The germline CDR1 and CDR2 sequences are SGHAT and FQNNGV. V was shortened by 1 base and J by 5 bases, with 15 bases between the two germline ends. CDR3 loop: CASSLGVSFVHEQYF. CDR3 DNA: TGTGCCAGCAGCTTAGGGGTTAGCTTCGTGCACGAGCAGTACTTC. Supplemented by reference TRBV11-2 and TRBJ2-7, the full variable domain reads EAGVAQSPRYKIIEKRQSVAFWCNPISGHATLYWYQQILGQGPKLLIQFQNNGVVDDSQLPKDRFSAERLKGVDSTLKIQPAKLEDSAVYLCASSLGVSFVHEQYFGPGTRLTVT.

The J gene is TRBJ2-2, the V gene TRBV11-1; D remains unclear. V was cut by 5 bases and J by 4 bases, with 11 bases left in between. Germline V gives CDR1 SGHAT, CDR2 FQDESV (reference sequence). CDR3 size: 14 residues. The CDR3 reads CASSLGRSTGELFF. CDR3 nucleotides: TGTGCCAGCAGCCTAGGGCGATCCACCGGGGAGCTGTTTTTT.

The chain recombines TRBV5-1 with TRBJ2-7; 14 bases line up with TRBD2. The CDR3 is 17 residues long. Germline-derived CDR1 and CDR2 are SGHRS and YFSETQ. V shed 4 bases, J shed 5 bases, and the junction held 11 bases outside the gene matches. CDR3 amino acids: CASSTGTSGSLGHEQYF. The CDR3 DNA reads TGCGCCAGCAGCACCGGGACTAGCGGGAGTCTGGGCCACGAGCAGTACTTC.

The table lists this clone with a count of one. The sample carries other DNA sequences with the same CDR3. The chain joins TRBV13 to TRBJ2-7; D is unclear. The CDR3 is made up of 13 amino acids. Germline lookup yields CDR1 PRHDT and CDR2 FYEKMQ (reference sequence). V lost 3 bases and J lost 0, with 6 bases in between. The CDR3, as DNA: TGTGCCAGCAGCTTGGGCATCTCCTACGAGCAGTACTTC. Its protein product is CASSLGISYEQYF.

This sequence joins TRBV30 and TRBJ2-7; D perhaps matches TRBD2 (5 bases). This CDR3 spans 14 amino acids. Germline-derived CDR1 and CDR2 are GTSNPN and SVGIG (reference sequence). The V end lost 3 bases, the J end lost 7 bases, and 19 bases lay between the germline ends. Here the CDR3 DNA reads TGTGCCTGGAGCATAGGACTGGGAGCGTGGGAGCAGTACTTC. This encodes CAWSIGLGAWEQYF.

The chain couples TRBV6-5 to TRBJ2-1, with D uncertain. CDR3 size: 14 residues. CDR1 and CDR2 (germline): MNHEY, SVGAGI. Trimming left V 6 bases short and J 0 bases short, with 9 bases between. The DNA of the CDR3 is TGTGCCAGCAGCCTAACGGACTCCTACAATGAGCAGTTCTTC. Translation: CASSLTDSYNEQFF.

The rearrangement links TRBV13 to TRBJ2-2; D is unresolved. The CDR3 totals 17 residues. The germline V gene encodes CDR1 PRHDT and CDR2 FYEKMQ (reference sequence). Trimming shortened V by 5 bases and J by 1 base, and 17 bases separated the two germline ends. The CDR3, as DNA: TGTGCCAGCAGCCCTCTAGGGTCGTCGGGGAACACCGGGGAGCTGTTTTTT. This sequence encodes CASSPLGSSGNTGELFF.

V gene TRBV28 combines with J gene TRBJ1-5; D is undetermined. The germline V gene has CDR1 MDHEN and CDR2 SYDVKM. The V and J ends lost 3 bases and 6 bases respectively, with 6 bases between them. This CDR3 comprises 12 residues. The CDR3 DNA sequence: TGTGCCAGCAGTTTTGAACGTCAGCCCCAGCATTTT. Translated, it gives CASSFERQPQHF.

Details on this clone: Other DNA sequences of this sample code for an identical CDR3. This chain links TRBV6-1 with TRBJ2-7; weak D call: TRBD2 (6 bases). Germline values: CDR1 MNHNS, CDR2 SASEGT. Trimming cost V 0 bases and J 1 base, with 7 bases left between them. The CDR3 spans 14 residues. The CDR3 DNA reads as TGTGCCAGCAGTGAAGCGCTAGCGTCCTACGAGCAGTACTTC. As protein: CASSEALASYEQYF.

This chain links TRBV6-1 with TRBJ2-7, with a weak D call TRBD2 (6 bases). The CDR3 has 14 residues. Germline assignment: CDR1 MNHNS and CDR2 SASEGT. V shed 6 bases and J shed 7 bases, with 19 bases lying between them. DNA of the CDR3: TGTGCCAGCAGCGCCCTGTTGGAGGGCTGGGAGCAGTACTTC. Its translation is CASSALLEGWEQYF.

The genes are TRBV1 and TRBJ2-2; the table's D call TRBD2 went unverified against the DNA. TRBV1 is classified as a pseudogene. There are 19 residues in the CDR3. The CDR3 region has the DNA TGCACCAGCAGCCAGGGATACACTAGTGAGCGGGGGGGCACCGGGGAGCTGTTTTTT. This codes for CTSSQGYTSERGGTGELFF.